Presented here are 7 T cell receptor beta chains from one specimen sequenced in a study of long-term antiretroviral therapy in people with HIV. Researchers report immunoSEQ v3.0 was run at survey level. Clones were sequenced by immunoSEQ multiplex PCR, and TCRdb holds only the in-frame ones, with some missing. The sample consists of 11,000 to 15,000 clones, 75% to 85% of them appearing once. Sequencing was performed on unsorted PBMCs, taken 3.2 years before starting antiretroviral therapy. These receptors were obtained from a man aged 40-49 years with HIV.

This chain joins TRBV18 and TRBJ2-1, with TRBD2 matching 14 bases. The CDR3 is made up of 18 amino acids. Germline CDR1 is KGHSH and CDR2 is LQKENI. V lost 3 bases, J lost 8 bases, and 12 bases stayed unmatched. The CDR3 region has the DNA TGTGCCAGCTCACCGATGACTAGCGGGGGGGCCGGGGGCGATGAGCAGTTCTTC. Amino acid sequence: CASSPMTSGGAGGDEQFF.

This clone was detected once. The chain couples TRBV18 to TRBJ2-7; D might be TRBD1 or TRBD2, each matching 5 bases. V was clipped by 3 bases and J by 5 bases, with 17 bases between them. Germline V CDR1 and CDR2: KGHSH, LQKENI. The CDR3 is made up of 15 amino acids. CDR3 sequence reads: CASSPGVAGQDEQYF. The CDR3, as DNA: TGTGCCAGCTCACCCGGGGTCGCAGGGCAGGACGAGCAGTACTTC. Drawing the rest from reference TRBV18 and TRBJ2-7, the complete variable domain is NAGVMQNPRHLVRRRGQEARLRCSPMKGHSHVYWYRQLPEEGLKFMVYLQKENIIDESGMPKERFSAEFPKEGPSILRIQQVVRGDSAAYFCASSPGVAGQDEQYFGPGTRLTVT.

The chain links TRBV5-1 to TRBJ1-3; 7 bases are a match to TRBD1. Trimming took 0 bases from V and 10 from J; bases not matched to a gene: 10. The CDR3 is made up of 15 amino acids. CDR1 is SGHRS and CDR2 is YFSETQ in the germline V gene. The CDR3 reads CASSLGTGPSRTIYF. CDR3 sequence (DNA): TGCGCCAGCAGCTTGGGGACAGGTCCAAGTAGGACCATATATTTT.

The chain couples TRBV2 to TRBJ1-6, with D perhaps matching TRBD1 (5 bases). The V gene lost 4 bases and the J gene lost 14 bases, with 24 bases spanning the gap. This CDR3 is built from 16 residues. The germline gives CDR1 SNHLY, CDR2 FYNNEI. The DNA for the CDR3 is TGTGCCAGCAGTGTCCAGGACACCTCTTCGGGAGTGGCCCTCCACTTT. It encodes CASSVQDTSSGVALHF.

The DNA of the CDR3 is TGTGCCAGCAGTGAATTTGGCAGAAACACTGAAGCTTTCTTT. Amino acid sequence: CASSEFGRNTEAFF. V is TRBV25-1 and J is TRBJ1-1; D gene unclear. V lost 1 base and J lost 2, with 8 bases in between. Looked up from germline, CDR1 is MGHDK and CDR2 is SYGVNS. CDR3 length equals 14 residues.

The CDR3 here is CASSLDLQGTSPLHF. DNA for the CDR3: TGTGCCAGCAGCTTGGATTTACAGGGAACCTCACCCCTCCACTTT. The V gene is TRBV5-8, the J gene TRBJ1-6, with TRBD1 as a possible D gene (6 bases). The CDR3 has 15 residues. Trimming took off 0 bases at V and 10 bases at J, with 14 bases between the two ends. Germline values: CDR1 SGHTS, CDR2 YDEGEE.

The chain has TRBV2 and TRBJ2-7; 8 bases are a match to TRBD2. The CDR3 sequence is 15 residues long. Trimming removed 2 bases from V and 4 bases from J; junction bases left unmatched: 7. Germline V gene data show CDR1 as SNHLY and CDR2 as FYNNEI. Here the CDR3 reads CASSERSGDFYEQYF. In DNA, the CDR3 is TGTGCCAGCAGTGAACGTAGCGGGGACTTTTACGAGCAGTACTTC.